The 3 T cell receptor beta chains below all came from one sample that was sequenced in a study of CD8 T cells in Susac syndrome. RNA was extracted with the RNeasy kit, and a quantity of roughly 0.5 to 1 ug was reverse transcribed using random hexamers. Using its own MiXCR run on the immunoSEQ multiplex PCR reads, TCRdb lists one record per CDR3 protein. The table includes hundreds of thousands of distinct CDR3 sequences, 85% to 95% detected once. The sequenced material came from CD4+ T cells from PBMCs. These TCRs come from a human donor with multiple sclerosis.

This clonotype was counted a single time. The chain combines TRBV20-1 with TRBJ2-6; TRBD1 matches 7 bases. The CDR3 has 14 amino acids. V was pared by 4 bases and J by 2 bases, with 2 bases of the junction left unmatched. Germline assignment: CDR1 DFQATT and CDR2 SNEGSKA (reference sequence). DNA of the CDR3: TGCAGTGCTACCGACAGGGCTGGGGCCAACGTCCTGACTTTC. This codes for CSATDRAGANVLTF.

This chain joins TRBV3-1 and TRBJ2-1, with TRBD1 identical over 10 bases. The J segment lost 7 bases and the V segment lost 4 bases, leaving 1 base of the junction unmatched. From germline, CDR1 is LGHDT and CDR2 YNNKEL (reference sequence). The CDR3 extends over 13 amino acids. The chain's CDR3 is CASSRTGGNEQFF. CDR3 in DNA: TGTGCCAGCAGCCGGACAGGGGGAAATGAGCAGTTCTTC.

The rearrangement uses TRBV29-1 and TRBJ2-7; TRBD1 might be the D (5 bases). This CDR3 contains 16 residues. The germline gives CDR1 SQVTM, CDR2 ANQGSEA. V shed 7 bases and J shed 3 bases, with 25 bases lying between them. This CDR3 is CSAELGSLDNYYEQYV. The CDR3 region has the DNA TGCAGCGCCGAACTGGGATCGTTGGACAACTACTACGAGCAGTACGTC.